This TCR beta chain was profiled in a study of regulatory T cells in long-lasting Graves disease. The study's findings and limits: Persistent patients shared about 2,800 public clonotypes among themselves. Newly diagnosed patients shared fewer, at roughly 900.

The CDR3 runs to 13 residues. J was trimmed by 6 bases and V by 2 bases; bases with no gene match: 6. Germline lookup yields CDR1 DFQATT and CDR2 SNEGSKA (reference sequence). Time point defined: newly diagnosed GD, antithyroid drugs for less than 3 months. PBMC RNA served as the TCR library source. Investigators prepared the TCR beta libraries by applying iRepertoire HTBI primers and Arm-PCR of CDR3 regions. In the authors' methods: Identification of gene segments yielded over 60 TRBV and 14 TRBJ across samples. TCRdb itself ran the multiplex PCR reads through MiXCR, one entry per CDR3 protein. None of the V and J calls come from the authors' own analysis; TCRdb made them. The sample yields 500,000 or so distinct CDR3 sequences, 15% to 20% seen once. A word on this clonotype: Its antigen is not identified.

The sample also formed part of further work on T cells in Graves' hyperthyroidism and ophthalmopathy. As that report states: Researchers found most expanded thyroid clonotypes above 0.001 in blood as well.

The chain carries TRBV20-1 and TRBJ1-2; 7 bases are a match to TRBD1. Source: peripheral blood mononuclear cells (PBMCs), taken at new diagnosis, from a patient treated with antithyroid drugs. The sequence came from a woman between 40 and 65 years old with Graves disease. The CDR3: CSARRQGGDGYTF. In DNA, the CDR3 is TGCAGTGCTAGACGACAGGGAGGCGATGGCTACACCTTC.